This entry describes one TCR beta chain. This sample stems from a study of blood T cell repertoires in COVID-19. Germline CDR1 MDHEN, CDR2 SYDVKM. The CDR3 extends over 13 amino acids. Trimming removed 6 bases from V and 2 bases from J; junction bases left unmatched: 2. Using immunoSEQ multiplex PCR, the repertoire was profiled, and TCRdb retains in-frame clones only, with some absent. The table shows fewer than 15,000 clones, with about 80% occurring only once. The sequencing input was peripheral blood. This sequence originates from a woman older than 75 with acute or convalescent COVID-19. The V and J genes are TRBV28 and TRBJ2-3; 7 bases line up with TRBD1. The CDR3 DNA reads TGTGCCAGCAGAGGGGGCACCACAGATACGCAGTATTTT. Protein: CASRGGTTDTQYF. Together with reference TRBV28 and TRBJ2-3, the CDR3 gives the full variable domain: DVKVTQSSRYLVKRTGEKVFLECVQDMDHENMFWYRQDPGLGLRLIYFSYDVKMKEKGDIPEGYSVSREKKERFSLILESASTNQTSMYLCASRGGTTDTQYFGPGTRLTVL.